This TCR beta chain was profiled in a study of CD8+ T cells in alopecia areata (dated by TCRdb to about 2018). With respect to the entire study: Treated patients were enrolled in an open-label pilot trial of oral tofacitinib, 5 to 10 mg twice daily, for moderate-to-severe alopecia areata. Patients stayed on tofacitinib for 6 to 18 months and then had 6 months of follow-up off drug so that delayed response and recurrence could be assessed. The study used high-throughput TCRbeta sequencing to examine T cell clonal expansion in alopecia areata, in both the C3H/HeJ mouse model and human patients. Scalp tissue and sorted CD4+ and CD8+ peripheral blood T cells from patchy and totalis/universalis alopecia areata patients and from healthy controls were covered by human TCRbeta sequencing. Biopsies were taken from tofacitinib-treated patients at baseline and again at 4 and 24 weeks into treatment, and several of those patients also had a later scalp biopsy. Clonality in the scalp was compared among normal scalp (n=4), patchy alopecia areata scalp (n=8), and alopecia totalis/universalis scalp (n=8). RNA came from the PAXgene miRNA kit for fixed scalp, the miRNeasy kit for PBMCs, and the RNeasy kit for mouse skin. immunoSEQ multiplex PCR using 35 Vbeta forward primers and 13 Jbeta reverse primers was used to amplify TCRbeta CDR3 regions. The full study reports these points: Compared with normal scalp, lesional scalp had higher clonality and more expanded CD8+ clones, particularly in alopecia totalis/universalis, a pattern that suggests antigenic drive. Compared with mice, TCR sequences shared between patients were less clear, possibly partly because of HLA diversity across the patient population. Unlike mouse skin, which is dominated by gammadelta T cells, normal human skin has resident alphabeta T cells that are also sequenced, and this complicates analysis of the scalp TCR repertoire.

The time point label, read with the paper, signifies: baseline before oral tofacitinib. Lesional scalp punch biopsies and peripheral blood were obtained from alopecia areata patients. After PBMCs were isolated by density centrifugation and stained for CD3, CD4 and CD8, a FACSAria was used to sort CD4+ and CD8+ T cells. There are 12 amino acids in the CDR3, from cysteine to phenylalanine inclusive. Only the CDR3 part of the read is kept: 36 bases, read in frame from the first base. After removal of 7 bases from V and 4 bases from J, the junction retains 3 bases not matched to a gene. Via the germline V gene, CDR1 is SQVTM and CDR2 ANQGSEA. This clone was detected only a few times. Its recognized antigen is unknown. No quality values exist for individual bases; no much larger clone is one base distant. Library prep was done by the immunoSEQ multiplex PCR assay. RNA was extracted from all samples and reverse transcribed into cDNA as template for TCR sequencing. First-strand cDNA was synthesized with SuperScript III using a 2:1 mix of oligo-dT and random hexamers. Amplification bias was assessed with a synthetic immune receptor repertoire, and residual bias was removed computationally. In the original analysis: Raw reads were preprocessed for error removal, and CDR3 was defined according to IMGT conventions as running from the conserved cysteine to phenylalanine. Clonality was calculated as 1 minus Shannon entropy normalized by log2 of the number of productive unique TCRs. Whether each scalp clone was CD4 or CD8 was inferred by checking scalp TCRbeta sequences against the CD4 and CD8 repertoires from sorted blood. The table comes from immuneACCESS by way of TCRdb, which keeps in-frame sequences with V and J called. Part of the clones is missing from these tables; in studies checked, under half for an unresolved V gene and the rest for unknown reasons. The DNA was the basis for D and trimming; V, J and clone size are from that table. For this sample the table gives around 250,000 clones, of which 67% were detected only once. 1% to 1.5% of the sample is taken by the ten largest.

The sample consisted of CD4+ T cells sorted from blood, taken at week 0. The TCR originated in a human donor with alopecia areata. The chain is made from TRBV29-1 and TRBJ2-2; 7 of the junction bases match TRBD1. Here is the DNA: TGCAGCGCAGGGACAGCCACCGGGGAGCTGTTTTTT. It translates as CSAGTATGELFF.